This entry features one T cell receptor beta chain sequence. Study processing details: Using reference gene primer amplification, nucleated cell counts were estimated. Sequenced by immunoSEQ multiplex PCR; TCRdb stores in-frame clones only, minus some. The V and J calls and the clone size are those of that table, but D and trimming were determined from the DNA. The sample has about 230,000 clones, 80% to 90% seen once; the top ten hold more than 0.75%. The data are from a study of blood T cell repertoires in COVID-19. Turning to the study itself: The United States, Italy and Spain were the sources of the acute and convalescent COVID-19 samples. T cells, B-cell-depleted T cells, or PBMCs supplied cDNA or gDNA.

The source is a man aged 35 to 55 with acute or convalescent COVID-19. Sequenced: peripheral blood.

As DNA, the CDR3 is TGCAGCGTAGTCCCAGACCGGACAGGGGGCCGATACGAGCAGTACTTC. Amino acids: CSVVPDRTGGRYEQYF. V usage is TRBV29-1 and J usage is TRBJ2-7; 11 bases fit TRBD1. In germline, CDR1 is SQVTM, CDR2 ANQGSEA. The CDR3 runs 16 residues. J was trimmed by 4 bases and V by 6 bases; bases with no gene match: 14.